These 29 T cell receptor beta chains came from one sample sequenced in a study of blood T cell repertoires in COVID-19. TCRdb keeps only in-frame clones here, not all; method: immunoSEQ multiplex PCR. The sample consists of about 260,000 clones, 80% to 90% of them appearing once. The sequenced material came from peripheral blood. The receptors originated from a man between 25 and 39 years old with active or convalescent COVID-19.

CDR3 nucleotide sequence: TGTGCCAGCAGTTCTCTTCAGGCCGGGGCCTACGAGCAGTACTTC. Its protein product is CASSSLQAGAYEQYF. The V gene is TRBV27, the J gene TRBJ2-7; a weak D match, TRBD2 (5 bases). CDR1 is MNHEY and CDR2 is SMNVEV in the germline V gene (reference sequence). V lost 4 bases and J lost 2, with 15 bases in between. This CDR3 region has 15 residues.

A note on this clone: This same CDR3 is encoded by further DNA sequences in the sample. The chain uses TRBV10-1 and TRBJ1-1; TRBD1 might be the D (5 bases). V shed 0 bases and J shed 1 base, with 6 bases lying between them. CDR1 is WNHNN, CDR2 SYGVQD, per germline (reference sequence). CDR3 length: 14 residues. This chain's CDR3 is CASSESQGNTEAFF. For the CDR3, the DNA is TGCGCCAGCAGTGAGTCTCAGGGGAACACTGAAGCTTTCTTT.

The J gene is TRBJ1-5, the V gene TRBV20-1, with D perhaps TRBD1 (5 bases). CDR1 DFQATT and CDR2 SNEGSKA come from the germline V gene (reference sequence). Trimming took off 3 bases at V and 11 bases at J, with 20 bases between the two ends. The CDR3 contains 14 residues. CDR3 protein: CSASQERGVGAQHF. The CDR3 DNA reads as TGCAGTGCTAGTCAGGAACGGGGGGTGGGAGCCCAGCATTTT.

A single count supports this clone. The V and J genes are TRBV5-1 and TRBJ2-1; the D is unclear. CDR1 is SGHRS, CDR2 YFSETQ, per germline. V was pared by 4 bases and J by 2 bases, with 10 bases between. This CDR3 contains 14 residues. CDR3 sequence (DNA): TGCGCCAGCAGCCGTAGCAGAACCTACAATGAGCAGTTCTTC. Protein product: CASSRSRTYNEQFF.

The V gene is TRBV7-3, the J gene TRBJ1-2; 10 nucleotides agree with TRBD1. V lost 4 bases and J lost 8; bases outside the gene matches: 4. The CDR3 spans 13 residues. Germline V gives CDR1 SGHTA, CDR2 FQGTGA. The chain's CDR3 is CASSSGTGDGYTF. DNA for the CDR3: TGTGCCAGCAGCTCAGGGACAGGGGACGGCTACACCTTC. The full variable domain, its missing parts supplied by reference TRBV7-3 and TRBJ1-2, is GAGVSQTPSNKVTEKGKYVELRCDPISGHTALYWYRQSLGQGPEFLIYFQGTGAADDSGLPNDRFFAVRPEGSVSTLKIQRTERGDSAVYLCASSSGTGDGYTFGSGTRLTVV.

V gene TRBV9 combines with J gene TRBJ2-5, with 11 bases fitting TRBD2. The CDR3 contains 17 residues. Germline CDR1 is SGDLS and CDR2 is YYNGEE. V trimming: 0 bases; J trimming: 5 bases; junction bases outside the gene matches: 9. As DNA, the CDR3 is TGTGCCAGCAGCGTAGGGTTAGCGGGGGGGCCATTGGAGACCCAGTACTTC. This sequence encodes CASSVGLAGGPLETQYF.

The chain has TRBV30 and TRBJ1-4; TRBD1 is a possible D gene (5 bases). The CDR3 totals 13 residues. Germline values: CDR1 GTSNPN, CDR2 SVGIG (reference sequence). Trimming took 8 bases from V and 8 from J, leaving 18 bases between them. The CDR3 region has the DNA TGTGCCCGAACGAGCCCAGCAGGGGAAAAACTGTTTTTT. This gives the protein CARTSPAGEKLFF.

The rearrangement uses TRBV6-1 and TRBJ1-4; 8 nucleotides align to TRBD1. CDR1 and CDR2 from the germline V gene are MNHNS and SASEGT. V lost 1 base to trimming and J lost 5 bases; unmatched junction nucleotides: 0. The CDR3 runs 14 residues. CDR3 in amino acids: CASSEDRGNEKLFF. As DNA, the CDR3 is TGTGCCAGCAGTGAAGACAGGGGGAATGAAAAACTGTTTTTT.

The chain carries TRBV6-5 and TRBJ1-6; D is unresolved. The CDR3 runs to 14 residues. The germline V and J ends were trimmed by 7 bases and 7 bases, with 14 bases remaining between them. Germline-derived CDR1 and CDR2 are MNHEY and SVGAGI. Here the CDR3 DNA reads TGTGCCAGCATGTATGACACGAACAATTCACCCCTCCACTTT. Protein: CASMYDTNNSPLHF.

V gene TRBV5-1 combines with J gene TRBJ1-4; TRBD1 aligns across 11 bases. Germline V CDR1 and CDR2: SGHRS, YFSETQ. This CDR3 contains 15 residues. Unmatched junction bases numbered 5, after V lost 4 bases and J lost 6 bases. CDR3 sequence reads: CASSPDRGLYEKLFF. DNA for the CDR3: TGCGCCAGCAGCCCGGACAGGGGGCTTTATGAAAAACTGTTTTTT.

This chain joins TRBV5-1 and TRBJ1-2, with D possibly being TRBD1 (5 bases). CDR3 length equals 14 residues. V was pared by 4 bases and J by 4 bases, with 14 bases between. Germline values: CDR1 SGHRS, CDR2 YFSETQ. CDR3 DNA sequence: TGCGCCAGCAGCCCGGGACTGGGCACCTATGGCTACACCTTC. It encodes CASSPGLGTYGYTF.

The chain joins TRBV6-2 or TRBV6-3 to TRBJ1-2; D is unresolved. Trimming stripped 4 bases from V and 4 bases from J, with 13 bases between. Germline loops: CDR1 MNHEY, CDR2 SVGEGT. The CDR3 extends over 14 amino acids. CDR3 in DNA: TGTGCCAGCAGTTTTTCAGGAAGCGGCTATGGCTACACCTTC. As protein: CASSFSGSGYGYTF.

Only one count was recorded for this clone. CDR3 nucleotides: TGCGCCAGCAGTCAACCGACAGCCAGCTCTGGGGCCAACGTCCTGACTTTC. Encoded protein: CASSQPTASSGANVLTF. The chain carries TRBV5-1 and TRBJ2-6, with a weak D call TRBD1 (5 bases). The V gene's germline CDR1 is SGHRS and CDR2 YFSETQ. Trimming left V 5 bases short and J 0 bases short, with 15 bases between. This CDR3 has 17 residues.

This clone came up a few times. V gene TRBV18 combines with J gene TRBJ2-6; 7 nucleotides match TRBD1. The CDR3 loop spans 19 amino acids. V dropped 4 bases and J dropped 0; count of bases not matched to a gene: 12. Germline values: CDR1 KGHSH, CDR2 LQKENI. The CDR3 DNA reads as TGTGCCAGCTCACTTAGGATCCCGGGACAGTCCTCTGGGGCCAACGTCCTGACTTTC. Protein product: CASSLRIPGQSSGANVLTF.

J is TRBJ1-6 and V is TRBV5-8, with unresolved D. The V gene's germline CDR1 is SGHTS and CDR2 YDEGEE. Deletions cut 6 bases from V and 7 bases from J, with 17 bases between. The CDR3 is 15 amino acids. The CDR3 sequence is CASKSERAGNSPLHF. The CDR3 DNA reads as TGTGCCAGCAAATCTGAGAGGGCGGGCAATTCACCCCTCCACTTT.

In its sample, this clone was seen a few times. The V and J genes are TRBV20-1 and TRBJ2-3; 9 bases fit TRBD2. Germline V CDR1 and CDR2: DFQATT, SNEGSKA (reference sequence). The CDR3 length is 14 residues. V dropped 6 bases and J dropped 0; count of bases not matched to a gene: 4. CDR3 DNA: TGCAGTGCAAGTAGCGGGAGTAGCACAGATACGCAGTATTTT. Residues: CSASSGSSTDTQYF.

The chain uses TRBV5-5 and TRBJ2-3; possible D gene TRBD1, 6 bases. V lost 4 bases and J lost 0, with 15 bases in between. The V gene's germline CDR1 is SGHKS and CDR2 YYEKEE (reference sequence). The CDR3 runs 16 residues. As DNA, the CDR3 is TGTGCCAGCAGCCTAATCGGGACATCTAGCACAGATACGCAGTATTTT. Translating it yields CASSLIGTSSTDTQYF.

The chain is built from TRBV4-1 and TRBJ1-1; D possibly corresponds to TRBD1 (5 bases). Germline-derived CDR1 and CDR2 are MGHRA and YSYEKL. V dropped 3 bases and J dropped 1 base, with 9 bases sitting between them. The length of the CDR3 is 14 residues. The CDR3 coding sequence is TGCGCCAGCAGCCACCGGGGGGAGAACACTGAAGCTTTCTTT. Translating gives CASSHRGENTEAFF.

V usage is TRBV7-3 and J usage is TRBJ1-2; 9 positions match TRBD1. This CDR3 has 13 residues. Germline V gene lookup returns CDR1 SGHTA and CDR2 FQGTGA. Trimming cost V 5 bases and J 4 bases; bases outside gene matches: 2. CDR3 in DNA: TGTGCCAGCAGCCAGGACAGGGGCTATGGCTACACCTTC. It translates to CASSQDRGYGYTF.

The chain carries TRBV9 and TRBJ1-1, with 8 bases fitting TRBD1. V gave up 0 bases and J gave up 2 bases; unmatched junction bases: 3. Germline V gives CDR1 SGDLS, CDR2 YYNGEE. CDR3 size: 15 residues. CDR3 nucleotide sequence: TGTGCCAGCAGCGTAGTTGGACAGGGCAACACTGAAGCTTTCTTT. It yields the protein CASSVVGQGNTEAFF.

This chain joins TRBV6-5 and TRBJ1-1, with 9 nucleotides matching TRBD1. Germline trimming cut 0 bases from V and 4 bases from J; bases unmatched to any gene: 6. This CDR3 is built from 16 residues. The germline V gene encodes CDR1 MNHEY and CDR2 SVGAGI. The CDR3 DNA reads as TGTGCCAGCAGTTACTCCGGGACAGGGTTCGGCACTGAAGCTTTCTTT. Amino acids: CASSYSGTGFGTEAFF.

In its sample, this clone was seen a few times. In DNA, the CDR3 is TGTGCCAGCAGCTCTTTAGGGGCAGGGATACCCTCAGCGCCCCTCCACTTT. Amino acid sequence: CASSSLGAGIPSAPLHF. V is TRBV11-2 and J is TRBJ1-6, with D tentatively TRBD1 (5 bases). V dropped 4 bases and J dropped 13 bases, with 26 bases sitting between them. The germline V gene has CDR1 SGHAT and CDR2 FQNNGV. CDR3 length: 17 amino acids.

The V call is TRBV7-2, the J call TRBJ1-3, with D tentatively TRBD1 (5 bases). V was cut by 5 bases and J by 4 bases, with 15 bases left in between. Germline-derived CDR1 and CDR2 are SGHTA and FQGNSA. This CDR3 contains 15 residues. The CDR3 region has the DNA TGTGCCAGCAGCCCAATACCAAGACAGGGAAACACCATATATTTT. Protein: CASSPIPRQGNTIYF.

The chain recombines TRBV7-6 with TRBJ1-6, with 7 bases matching TRBD1. The CDR3 is 16 amino acids. With 5 bases clipped from V and 0 bases from J, the junction kept 4 bases outside the gene matches. CDR1 is SGHVS, CDR2 FNYEAQ, per germline. The CDR3 DNA reads TGTGCCAGCAGCCCCCAGGGGGTCTCCTATAATTCACCCCTCCACTTT. Translated, it gives CASSPQGVSYNSPLHF.

The V and J genes are TRBV11-2 and TRBJ1-5, with 10 bases fitting TRBD1. CDR1 is SGHAT, CDR2 FQNNGV, per germline. After removal of 1 base from V and 3 bases from J, the junction contained 6 bases not matched to a gene. CDR3 length: 17 residues. As DNA, the CDR3 is TGTGCCAGCAGCTTAGGGGACAGGGGAGGTTTCAATCAGCCCCAGCATTTT. This codes for CASSLGDRGGFNQPQHF.

J is TRBJ2-5 and V is TRBV10-3; TRBD1 aligns across 9 bases. J gave up 4 bases and V 6 bases, and 6 bases lay outside the gene matches. Looked up from germline, CDR1 is ENHRY and CDR2 is SYGVKD. The CDR3 runs to 14 residues. The CDR3 region is CAISRGQGSETQYF. In DNA, the CDR3 is TGTGCCATCAGCAGGGGACAGGGTTCAGAGACCCAGTACTTC.

This clone has a single count. The rearrangement joins TRBV7-2 to TRBJ2-1; maybe TRBD2 (6 bases). Trimming took 5 bases from V and 6 from J, leaving 17 bases between them. Per the germline V gene, CDR1 is SGHTA and CDR2 is FQGNSA. The CDR3 consists of 15 residues. The CDR3 nucleotides read TGTGCCAGCAGCCCGCCCGGGACTCTGGGCAATGAGCAGTTCTTC. Its protein product is CASSPPGTLGNEQFF.

The rearrangement joins TRBV12-3 or TRBV12-4 to TRBJ1-5; D might be TRBD1 (5 bases). The CDR3 covers 13 residues. With 7 bases removed from V and 7 bases from J, the gap between germline ends came to 14 bases. Here the CDR3 reads CASTLGGVQPQHF. The CDR3 nucleotides are TGTGCCAGCACATTGGGGGGGGTCCAGCCCCAGCATTTT.

This chain uses TRBV7-3 with TRBJ1-5; D not resolved. In germline, CDR1 is SGHTA, CDR2 FQGTGA. The CDR3 loop spans 20 amino acids. Trimming stripped 9 bases from V and 0 bases from J, with 30 bases between. The CDR3 sequence: CARTYLQVRGAFISNQPQHF. The CDR3 DNA reads TGTGCCAGGACGTACCTCCAAGTAAGAGGCGCGTTTATTAGCAATCAGCCCCAGCATTTT.